These T cell receptor beta chains were read from a single sample in a study of control samples from healthy donors and cancer patients. Method: immunoSEQ multiplex PCR; TCRdb's copy keeps in-frame clones and lacks some. The table lists 150,000 or so clones, about 90% of them singletons, with approximately 7.2% in the top ten. The sequencing sample was made of blood. Receptors were obtained from a man aged 18 to 30 in good health. Both conserved end residues are part of each CDR3. Fields, in order: clone size, V gene, D gene, J gene, CDR3 DNA, CDR3 protein. The D gene is left open where the match is weak. Only part of the rows carry a size: once, few, many, or a class if the clone is expanded.

>-|TRBV7-9|TRBD1|TRBJ1-4
TGTGCCAGCAGCTTACGGGACAGAAGAGAAAAACTGTTTTTT
CASSLRDRREKLFF
>-|TRBV19|TRBD1|TRBJ2-1
TGTGCCAGTAGTATAGTAAAAGGACAGGGGGTGGATGAGCAGTTCTTC
CASSIVKGQGVDEQFF
>once|TRBV7-2|-|TRBJ2-1
TGTGCCAGCAGCTTAGAGTATGACAATGAGCAGTTCTTC
CASSLEYDNEQFF
>once|TRBV27|-|TRBJ2-2
TGTGCCAGCTATGGACTAGGGGGGGCCGGGGAGCTGTTTTTT
CASYGLGGAGELFF
>-|TRBV5-5|-|TRBJ2-7
TGTGCCAGCAGCTTACTACAGGTCTCCTACGAGCAGTACTTC
CASSLLQVSYEQYF
>-|TRBV4-1|-|TRBJ1-4
TGCGCCAGCAGCCAAGAGGGGTATGGCCAGGAAAAACTGTTTTTT
CASSQEGYGQEKLFF
>once|TRBV11-3|TRBD1|TRBJ2-2
TGTGCCAGCAGCTTAACCCGACAGGGGCTCACCGGGGAGCTGTTTTTT
CASSLTRQGLTGELFF
>-|TRBV27|-|TRBJ1-5
TGTGCCAGCAGTCCCCCTCGGGGGGTAAATCAGCCCCAGCATTTT
CASSPPRGVNQPQHF
>-|TRBV14|TRBD1|TRBJ1-2
TGTGCCAGTACTCGGACAGGGGACCTTTCCTATGGCTACACCTTC
CASTRTGDLSYGYTF
>-|TRBV18|-|TRBJ1-2
TGTGCCAGCTCACCGGGCCGGGGGGCTGTTGGCTATGGCTACACCTTC
CASSPGRGAVGYGYTF
>-|TRBV27|-|TRBJ2-1
TGTGCCAGCAGTTTTTCGGGACCTATCTCCTACAATGAGCAGTTCTTC
CASSFSGPISYNEQFF
>-|TRBV4-3|-|TRBJ2-5
TGCGCCAGCAGCCAAGACTGGCAGGGGGAGACCCAGTACTTC
CASSQDWQGETQYF
>-|TRBV7-9|TRBD1|TRBJ2-5
TGTGCCAGCATCCCAGCCGGGACAGAGAGTCAAGAGACCCAGTACTTC
CASIPAGTESQETQYF
>-|TRBV10-3|-|TRBJ1-2
TGTGCCATCAGTGTGGACGGCAGCTATGGCTACACCTTC
CAISVDGSYGYTF
>once|TRBV4-2|-|TRBJ2-3
TGTGCCAGCAGCCAACATTTCGAAGATACGCAGTATTTT
CASSQHFEDTQYF
>-|TRBV27|TRBD1|TRBJ1-6
TGTGCCAGCAGTACCCCCGGGACAGGGGGCAAAAATTCACCCCTCCACTTT
CASSTPGTGGKNSPLHF
>-|TRBV13|-|TRBJ2-3
TGTGCCAGCAGTTACCGACAAGGCCGAAGCTGGGATACGCAGTATTTT
CASSYRQGRSWDTQYF
>-|TRBV15|-|TRBJ2-5
TGTGCCACCAGCGTGATGGGGCTAGAGACCCAGTACTTC
CATSVMGLETQYF
>once|TRBV6-2/TRBV6-3|-|TRBJ2-7
TGTGCCAGCAGTTACCGGCACGACTACGAGCAGTACTTC
CASSYRHDYEQYF
>-|TRBV5-4|-|TRBJ1-3
TGTGCCAGCAGCTTGGGACAAGGAAACACCATATATTTT
CASSLGQGNTIYF
>-|TRBV5-5|-|TRBJ1-6
TGTGCCAGCAGTCTTACAGGGAATTCACCCCTCCACTTT
CASSLTGNSPLHF
>-|TRBV7-8|TRBD1|TRBJ1-4
TGTGCCAGCAGCCCCTCCCCCACAGGGGAGGGAGAAAAACTGTTTTTT
CASSPSPTGEGEKLFF
>-|TRBV5-8|TRBD1|TRBJ2-7
TGTGCCAGCAGCTTCCGGACAGGATCTTACGAGCAGTACTTC
CASSFRTGSYEQYF
>-|TRBV6-1|TRBD1|TRBJ2-7
TGTGCCAGCAGTGACACCACAGGGGGCTTCTACGAGCAGTACTTC
CASSDTTGGFYEQYF
>-|TRBV5-1|-|TRBJ1-4
TGCGCCAGCAGCACCGGGCTTGATGAAAAACTGTTTTTT
CASSTGLDEKLFF
>-|TRBV7-2|-|TRBJ1-3
TGTGCCAGCAGCTTAGGAGGGCTGGGAAACACCATATATTTT
CASSLGGLGNTIYF
>-|TRBV4-2|-|TRBJ2-3
TGTGCCAGCAGCCAAGATAATCTAAGCACAGATACGCAGTATTTT
CASSQDNLSTDTQYF
>-|TRBV4-1|-|TRBJ2-3
TGCGCCAGCAGCCAAGGCCCGGGGGGCCCCCTAACAGATACGCAGTATTTT
CASSQGPGGPLTDTQYF
>-|TRBV2|-|TRBJ1-1
TGTGCCAGCAGACCCCAGGGGTCTGAAGCTTTCTTT
CASRPQGSEAFF
>-|TRBV6-1|-|TRBJ2-1
TGTGCCAGCAGTGAAATAGACTATGAGCAGTTCTTC
CASSEIDYEQFF
>-|TRBV9|-|TRBJ2-1
TGTGCCAGCAGCATCGGGAACCTCCATGAGCAGTTCTTC
CASSIGNLHEQFF
>-|TRBV2|-|TRBJ2-7
TGTGCCAGCAAGTACCCTACCTACGAGCAGTACTTC
CASKYPTYEQYF
>-|TRBV6-2/TRBV6-3|TRBD1|TRBJ2-7
TGTGCCAGCAGTTCGGTCCGGGACAGGGAGGAGCAGTACTTC
CASSSVRDREEQYF
>-|TRBV12-3/TRBV12-4|-|TRBJ1-1
TGTGCCAGCAGTTGGGAGAACACTGAAGCTTTCTTT
CASSWENTEAFF
>-|TRBV10-2|TRBD2|TRBJ2-5
TGCGCCAGCACTGGGGGGGTGCAAGAGACCCAGTACTTC
CASTGGVQETQYF
>-|TRBV5-4|-|TRBJ2-3
TGTGCCAGCAGCTTGTCCCTGGATTTCACAGATACGCAGTATTTT
CASSLSLDFTDTQYF
>-|TRBV5-1|TRBD2|TRBJ2-7
TGCGCCAGCAGCTCCGGACTAGCGGGGTTTGCCTACGAGCAGTACTTC
CASSSGLAGFAYEQYF
>-|TRBV4-1|-|TRBJ2-5
TGCGCCAGCAGCCAAGACGCGCCAGGAGAGACCCAGTACTTC
CASSQDAPGETQYF
>-|TRBV3-1/TRBV3-2|TRBD1|TRBJ1-2
TGTGCCAGCAGCCCCAGGACAGGTGGTGGCTACACCTTC
CASSPRTGGGYTF
>-|TRBV6-5|-|TRBJ1-3
TGTGCCAGCAGCGAGTTTTGGCAGGGCGAAAACACCATATATTTT
CASSEFWQGENTIYF
>-|TRBV10-3|-|TRBJ1-4
TGTGCCATCAGTGAGTCGAGGACGGGGGCAGGTGAAAAACTGTTTTTT
CAISESRTGAGEKLFF
>-|TRBV18|TRBD1|TRBJ1-5
TGTGCCAGCTCAACCGGGACAGGGGCCTATCAGCCCCAGCATTTT
CASSTGTGAYQPQHF
>-|TRBV7-3|-|TRBJ2-6
TGTGCCAGCAGCTTACGTCGAGCTGGGGCCAACGTCCTGACTTTC
CASSLRRAGANVLTF
>-|TRBV28|TRBD1|TRBJ2-5
TGTGCCAGCAGTGCCAACAGGGGGCCCGGGGAGACCCAGTACTTC
CASSANRGPGETQYF
>-|TRBV5-1|-|TRBJ2-7
TGCGCCAGCAGCTTAGGCAGAGAATCCTACGAGCAGTACTTC
CASSLGRESYEQYF
>-|TRBV30|-|TRBJ1-1
TGTGCCTGGGGAGCTGGTCCCTCGAACACTGAAGCTTTCTTT
CAWGAGPSNTEAFF
>-|TRBV12-3/TRBV12-4|-|TRBJ1-1
TGTGCCAGCACTCCGGGTATGAACACTGAAGCTTTCTTT
CASTPGMNTEAFF
>-|TRBV19|TRBD1|TRBJ1-5
TGTGCCAGTAGTATAGATAAGGACAGGGAGGGCAATCAGCCCCAGCATTTT
CASSIDKDREGNQPQHF
>few|TRBV5-6|-|TRBJ2-2
TGTGCCAGCAGCTTGGAAGGACAGCCCTATTACACCGGGGAGCTGTTTTTT
CASSLEGQPYYTGELFF
>-|TRBV11-1|-|TRBJ2-5
TGTGCCAGCAGCCCGGACACCCAAGAGACCCAGTACTTC
CASSPDTQETQYF
>few|TRBV4-1|-|TRBJ1-5
TGCGCCAGCAGCCAAGACGGCCAGCAGCACCAGCCCCAGCATTTT
CASSQDGQQHQPQHF
>-|TRBV3-1/TRBV3-2|TRBD1|TRBJ1-2
TGTGCCAGCAGCCAAGATATGGACAGGTTTCCCTATGGCTACACCTTC
CASSQDMDRFPYGYTF